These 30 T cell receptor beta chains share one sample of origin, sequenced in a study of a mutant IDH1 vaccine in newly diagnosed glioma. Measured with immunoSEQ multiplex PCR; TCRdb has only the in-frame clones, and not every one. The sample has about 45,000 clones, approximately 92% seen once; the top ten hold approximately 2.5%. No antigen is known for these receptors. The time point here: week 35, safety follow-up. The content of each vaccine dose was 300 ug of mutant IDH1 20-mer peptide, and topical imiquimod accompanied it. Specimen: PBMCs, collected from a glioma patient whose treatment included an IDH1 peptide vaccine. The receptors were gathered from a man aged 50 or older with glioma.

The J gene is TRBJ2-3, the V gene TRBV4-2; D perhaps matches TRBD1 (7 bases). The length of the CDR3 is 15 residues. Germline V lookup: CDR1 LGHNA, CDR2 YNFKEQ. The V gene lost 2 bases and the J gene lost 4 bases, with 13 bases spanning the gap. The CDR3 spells CASSQTDREADTQYF. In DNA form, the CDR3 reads TGTGCCAGCAGCCAAACCGACAGGGAGGCAGATACGCAGTATTTT.

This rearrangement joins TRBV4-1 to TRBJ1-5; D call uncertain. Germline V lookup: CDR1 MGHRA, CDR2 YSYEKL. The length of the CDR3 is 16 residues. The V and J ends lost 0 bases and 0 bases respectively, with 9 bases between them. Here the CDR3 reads CASSQDDGYSNQPQHF. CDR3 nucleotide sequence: TGCGCCAGCAGCCAAGATGATGGCTATAGCAATCAGCCCCAGCATTTT.

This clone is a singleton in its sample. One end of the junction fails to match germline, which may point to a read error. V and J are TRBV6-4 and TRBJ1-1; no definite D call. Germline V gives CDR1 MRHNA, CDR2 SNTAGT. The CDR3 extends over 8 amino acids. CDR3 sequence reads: CASSVGSF. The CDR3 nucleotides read TGTGCCAGCAGTGTGGGATCCTTT.

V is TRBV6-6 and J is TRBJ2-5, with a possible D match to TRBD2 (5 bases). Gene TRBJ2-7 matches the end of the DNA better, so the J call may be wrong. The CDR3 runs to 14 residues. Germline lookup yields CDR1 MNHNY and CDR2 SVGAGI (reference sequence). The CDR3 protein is CASSYPQEAAEQYF. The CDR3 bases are TGTGCCAGCAGTTACCCACAAGAAGCGGCCGAGCAGTACTTC.

Here the CDR3 reads CASSFTGRRSEQFF. In DNA, the CDR3 is TGTGCCAGCAGCTTCACCGGGCGGCGGAGTGAGCAGTTCTTC. This rearrangement joins TRBV11-3 to TRBJ2-1; no clear D. The V gene lost 3 bases and the J gene lost 9 bases, with 15 bases spanning the gap. Per the germline V gene, CDR1 is SGHNT and CDR2 is YENEEA. The CDR3 extends over 14 amino acids. The entire variable domain, with the rest obtained from reference TRBV11-3 and TRBJ2-1, is as follows: EAGVVQSPRYKIIEKKQPVAFWCNPISGHNTLYWYLQNLGQGPELLIRYENEEAVDDSQLPKDRFSAERLKGVDSTLKIQPAELGDSAVYLCASSFTGRRSEQFFGPGTRLTVL.

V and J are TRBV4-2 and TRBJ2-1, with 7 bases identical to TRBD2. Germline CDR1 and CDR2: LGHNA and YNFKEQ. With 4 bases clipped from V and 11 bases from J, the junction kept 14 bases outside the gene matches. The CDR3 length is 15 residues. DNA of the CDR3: TGTGCCAGCAGCCCCTACTCCGGGGACTACCATAAGCAGTTCTTC. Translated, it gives CASSPYSGDYHKQFF.

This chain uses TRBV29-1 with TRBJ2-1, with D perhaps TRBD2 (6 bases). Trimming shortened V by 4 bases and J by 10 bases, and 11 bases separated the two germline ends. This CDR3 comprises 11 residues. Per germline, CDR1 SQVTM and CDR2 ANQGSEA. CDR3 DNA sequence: TGCAGCGTTGTCTGGAGGGCCGAGCAGTTCTTC. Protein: CSVVWRAEQFF.

The chain's CDR3 is CASNQAGGGETQYF. The CDR3 nucleotides are TGTGCCAGCAACCAAGCGGGGGGTGGAGAGACCCAGTACTTC. The rearrangement joins TRBV9 to TRBJ2-5; 9 bases agree with TRBD2. V shed 6 bases, J shed 4 bases, and the junction held 7 bases outside the gene matches. Germline values: CDR1 SGDLS, CDR2 YYNGEE. The CDR3 extends over 14 amino acids.

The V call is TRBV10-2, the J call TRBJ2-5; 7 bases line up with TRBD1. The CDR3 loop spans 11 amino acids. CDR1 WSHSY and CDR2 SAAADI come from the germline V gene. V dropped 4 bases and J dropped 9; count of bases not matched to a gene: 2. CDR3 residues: CASSGTGAQYF. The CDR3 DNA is TGCGCCAGCAGTGGAACAGGGGCCCAGTACTTC.

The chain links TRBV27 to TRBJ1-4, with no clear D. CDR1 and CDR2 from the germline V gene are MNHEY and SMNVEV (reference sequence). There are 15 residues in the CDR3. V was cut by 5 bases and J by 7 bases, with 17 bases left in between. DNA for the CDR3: TGTGCCAGCAGTCCCGGACTGGCAAGGAGTGAAAAACTGTTTTTT. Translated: CASSPGLARSEKLFF.

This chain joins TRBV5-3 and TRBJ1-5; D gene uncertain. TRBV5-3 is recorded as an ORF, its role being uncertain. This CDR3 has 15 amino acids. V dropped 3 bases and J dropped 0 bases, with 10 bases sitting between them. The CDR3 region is CARSSNFYSNQPQHF. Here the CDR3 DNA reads TGTGCCAGAAGCTCGAACTTCTATAGCAATCAGCCCCAGCATTTT.

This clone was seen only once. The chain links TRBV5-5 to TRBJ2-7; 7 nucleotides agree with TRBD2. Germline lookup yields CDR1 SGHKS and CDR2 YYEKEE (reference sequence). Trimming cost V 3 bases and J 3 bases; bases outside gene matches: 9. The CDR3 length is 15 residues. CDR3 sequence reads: CASSWAPGTNYEQYF. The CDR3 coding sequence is TGTGCCAGCAGCTGGGCCCCCGGGACTAACTACGAGCAGTACTTC.

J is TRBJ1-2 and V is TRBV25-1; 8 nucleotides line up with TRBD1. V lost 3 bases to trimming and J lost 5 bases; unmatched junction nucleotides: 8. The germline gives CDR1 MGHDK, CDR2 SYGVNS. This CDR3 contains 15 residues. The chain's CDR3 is CASSERQGARYGYTF. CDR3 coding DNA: TGTGCCAGCAGTGAGCGCCAGGGGGCGCGATATGGCTACACCTTC.

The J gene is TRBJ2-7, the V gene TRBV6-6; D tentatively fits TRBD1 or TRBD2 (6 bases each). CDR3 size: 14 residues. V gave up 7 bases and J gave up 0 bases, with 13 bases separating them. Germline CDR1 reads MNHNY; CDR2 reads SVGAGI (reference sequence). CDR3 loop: CASKGGPSSYEQYF. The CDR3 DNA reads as TGTGCCAGCAAAGGGGGGCCGAGCTCCTACGAGCAGTACTTC.

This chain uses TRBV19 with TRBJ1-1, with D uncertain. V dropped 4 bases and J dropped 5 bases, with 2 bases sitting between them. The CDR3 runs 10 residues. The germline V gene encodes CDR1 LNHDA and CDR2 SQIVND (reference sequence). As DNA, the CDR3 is TGTGCCAGTAGTAAAACTGAAGCTTTCTTT. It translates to CASSKTEAFF.

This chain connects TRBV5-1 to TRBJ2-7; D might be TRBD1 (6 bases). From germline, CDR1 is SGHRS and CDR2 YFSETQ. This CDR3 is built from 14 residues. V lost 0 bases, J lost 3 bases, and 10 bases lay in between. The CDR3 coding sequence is TGCGCCAGCAGCTTGGGTGGACAGTACTACGAGCAGTACTTC. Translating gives CASSLGGQYYEQYF.

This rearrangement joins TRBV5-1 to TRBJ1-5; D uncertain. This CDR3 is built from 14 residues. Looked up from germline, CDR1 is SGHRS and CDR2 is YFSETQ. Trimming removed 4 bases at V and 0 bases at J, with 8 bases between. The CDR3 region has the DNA TGCGCCAGCAGCGCCCGCGCTAGCAATCAGCCCCAGCATTTT. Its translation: CASSARASNQPQHF.

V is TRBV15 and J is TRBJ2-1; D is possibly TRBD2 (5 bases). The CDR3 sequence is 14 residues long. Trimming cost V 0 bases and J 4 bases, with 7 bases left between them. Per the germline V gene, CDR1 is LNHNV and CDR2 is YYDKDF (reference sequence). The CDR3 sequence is CATSREPGYNEQFF. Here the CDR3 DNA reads TGTGCCACCAGCAGAGAGCCGGGGTACAATGAGCAGTTCTTC.

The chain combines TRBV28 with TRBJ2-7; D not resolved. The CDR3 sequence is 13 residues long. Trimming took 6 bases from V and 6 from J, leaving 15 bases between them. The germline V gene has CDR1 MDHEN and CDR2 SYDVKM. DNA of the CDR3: TGTGCCAGCAGGGCCCCAGACGGGCGCGAGCAGTACTTC. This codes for CASRAPDGREQYF.

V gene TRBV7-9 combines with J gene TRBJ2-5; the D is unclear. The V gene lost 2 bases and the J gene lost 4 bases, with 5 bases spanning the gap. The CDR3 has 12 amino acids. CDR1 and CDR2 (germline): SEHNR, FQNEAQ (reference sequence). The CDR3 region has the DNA TGTGCCAGCAGCTTAACAGTAGAGACCCAGTACTTC. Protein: CASSLTVETQYF.

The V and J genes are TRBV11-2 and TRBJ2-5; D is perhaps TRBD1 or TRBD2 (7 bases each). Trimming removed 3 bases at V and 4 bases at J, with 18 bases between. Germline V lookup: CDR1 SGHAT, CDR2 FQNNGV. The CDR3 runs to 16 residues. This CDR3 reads CASSFRGRGWLETQYF. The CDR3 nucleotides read TGTGCCAGCAGCTTCAGGGGGAGGGGATGGTTAGAGACCCAGTACTTC.

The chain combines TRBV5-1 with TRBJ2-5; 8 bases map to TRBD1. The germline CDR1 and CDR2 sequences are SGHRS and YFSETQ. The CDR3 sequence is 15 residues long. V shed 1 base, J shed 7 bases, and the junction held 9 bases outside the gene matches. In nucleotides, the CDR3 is TGCGCCAGCAGCTTGATCCTCGACAGGGGCGGGACCCAGTACTTC. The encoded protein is CASSLILDRGGTQYF.

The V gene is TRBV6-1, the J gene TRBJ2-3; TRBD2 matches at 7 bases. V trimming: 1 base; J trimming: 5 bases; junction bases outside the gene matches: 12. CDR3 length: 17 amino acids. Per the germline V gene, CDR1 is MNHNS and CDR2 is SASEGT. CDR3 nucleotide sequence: TGTGCCAGCAGTGAAGAGGCGACCGGACTAGGGAGAGATACGCAGTATTTT. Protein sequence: CASSEEATGLGRDTQYF.

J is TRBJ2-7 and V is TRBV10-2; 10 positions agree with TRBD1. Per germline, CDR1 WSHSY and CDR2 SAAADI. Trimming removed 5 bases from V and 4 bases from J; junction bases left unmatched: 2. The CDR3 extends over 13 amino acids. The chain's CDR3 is CASSSGQGYEQYF. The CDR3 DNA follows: TGCGCCAGCAGTTCGGGACAGGGGTACGAGCAGTACTTC.

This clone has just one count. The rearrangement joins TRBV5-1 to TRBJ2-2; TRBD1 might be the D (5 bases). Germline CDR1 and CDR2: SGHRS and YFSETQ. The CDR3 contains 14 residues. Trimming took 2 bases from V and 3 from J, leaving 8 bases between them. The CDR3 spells CASSFRADTGELFF. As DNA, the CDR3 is TGCGCCAGCAGCTTCAGGGCTGACACCGGGGAGCTGTTTTTT.

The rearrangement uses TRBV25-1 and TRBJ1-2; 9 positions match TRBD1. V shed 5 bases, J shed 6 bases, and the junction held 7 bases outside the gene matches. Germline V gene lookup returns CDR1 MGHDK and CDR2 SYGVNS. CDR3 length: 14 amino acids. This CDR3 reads CASSSRDRVHGYTF. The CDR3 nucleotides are TGTGCCAGCAGTAGCCGGGACAGGGTGCATGGCTACACCTTC.

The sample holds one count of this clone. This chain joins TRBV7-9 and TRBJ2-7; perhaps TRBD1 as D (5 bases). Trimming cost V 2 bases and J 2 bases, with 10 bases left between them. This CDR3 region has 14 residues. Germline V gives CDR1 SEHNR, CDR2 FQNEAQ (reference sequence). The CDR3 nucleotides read TGTGCCAGCAGCTTAATTGGACACACCTACGAGCAGTACTTC. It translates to CASSLIGHTYEQYF.

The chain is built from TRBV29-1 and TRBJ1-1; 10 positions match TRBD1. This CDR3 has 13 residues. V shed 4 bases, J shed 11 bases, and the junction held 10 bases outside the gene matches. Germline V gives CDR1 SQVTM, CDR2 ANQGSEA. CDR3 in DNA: TGCAGCGTTGCTGGGGGGACAGGGGAAATGGCTTTCTTT. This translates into CSVAGGTGEMAFF.

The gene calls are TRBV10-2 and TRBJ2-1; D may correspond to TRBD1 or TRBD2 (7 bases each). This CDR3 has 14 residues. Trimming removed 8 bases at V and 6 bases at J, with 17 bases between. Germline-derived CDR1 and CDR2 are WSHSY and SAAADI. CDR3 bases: TGCGCCAGCTGCAGGGGGAGGGCGCTCAATGAGCAGTTCTTC. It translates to CASCRGRALNEQFF.

The CDR3 DNA reads TGCGCCAGCAGCTTGAACCCTAGCGGGAGGGCCACCGAGCAGTACTTC. Its protein is CASSLNPSGRATEQYF. The chain combines TRBV5-1 with TRBJ2-7; TRBD2 matches 12 bases. CDR3 length equals 16 residues. Germline CDR1 is SGHRS and CDR2 is YFSETQ. V trimming: 1 base; J trimming: 6 bases; junction bases outside the gene matches: 8.